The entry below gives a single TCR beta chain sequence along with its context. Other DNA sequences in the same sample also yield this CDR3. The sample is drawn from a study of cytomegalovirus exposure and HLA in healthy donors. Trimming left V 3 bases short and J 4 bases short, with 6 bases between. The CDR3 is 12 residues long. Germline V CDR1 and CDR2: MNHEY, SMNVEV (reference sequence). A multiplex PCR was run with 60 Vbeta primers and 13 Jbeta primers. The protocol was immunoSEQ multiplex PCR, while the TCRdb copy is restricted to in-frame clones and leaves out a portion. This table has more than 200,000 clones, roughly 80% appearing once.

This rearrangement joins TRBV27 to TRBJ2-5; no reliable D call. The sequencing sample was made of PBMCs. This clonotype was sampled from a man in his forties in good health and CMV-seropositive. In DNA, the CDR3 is TGTGCCAGCAGTTTGCCCGGAGAGACCCAGTACTTC. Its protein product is CASSLPGETQYF.